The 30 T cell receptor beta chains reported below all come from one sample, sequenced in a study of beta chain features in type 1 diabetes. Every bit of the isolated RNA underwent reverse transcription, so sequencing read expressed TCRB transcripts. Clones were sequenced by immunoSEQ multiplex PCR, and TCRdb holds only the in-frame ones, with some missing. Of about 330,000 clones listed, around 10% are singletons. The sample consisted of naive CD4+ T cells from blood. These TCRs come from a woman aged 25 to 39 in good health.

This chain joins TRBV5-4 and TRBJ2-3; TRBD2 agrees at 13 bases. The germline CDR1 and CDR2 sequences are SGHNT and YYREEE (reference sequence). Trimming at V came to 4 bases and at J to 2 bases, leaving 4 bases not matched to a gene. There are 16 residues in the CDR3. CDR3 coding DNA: TGTGCCAGCAGCACAGGGACTAGCGGGGCCACAGATACGCAGTATTTT. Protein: CASSTGTSGATDTQYF.

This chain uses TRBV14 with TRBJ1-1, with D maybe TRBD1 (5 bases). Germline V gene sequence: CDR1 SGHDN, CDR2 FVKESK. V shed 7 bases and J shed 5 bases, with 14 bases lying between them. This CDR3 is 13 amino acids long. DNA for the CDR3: TGTGCCAGCATGTTGGGGCGAAATACTGAAGCTTTCTTT. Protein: CASMLGRNTEAFF. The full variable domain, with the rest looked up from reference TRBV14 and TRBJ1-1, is EAGVTQFPSHSVIEKGQTVTLRCDPISGHDNLYWYRRVMGKEIKFLLHFVKESKQDESGMPNNRFLAERTGGTYSTLKVQPAELEDSGVYFCASMLGRNTEAFFGQGTRLTVV.

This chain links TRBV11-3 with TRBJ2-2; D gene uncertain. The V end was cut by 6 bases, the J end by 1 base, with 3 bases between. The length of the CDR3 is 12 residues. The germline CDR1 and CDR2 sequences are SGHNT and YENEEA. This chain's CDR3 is CASSQNTGELFF. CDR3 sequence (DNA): TGTGCCAGCAGTCAGAACACCGGGGAGCTGTTTTTT.

The CDR3 spells CATSRDGLLYEQYF. For the CDR3, the DNA is TGTGCCACCAGCAGAGATGGACTCCTCTACGAGCAGTACTTC. This chain joins TRBV15 and TRBJ2-7, with D maybe TRBD2 (5 bases). V shed 0 bases and J shed 3 bases, with 9 bases lying between them. Germline CDR1 is LNHNV and CDR2 is YYDKDF (reference sequence). The CDR3 consists of 14 residues.

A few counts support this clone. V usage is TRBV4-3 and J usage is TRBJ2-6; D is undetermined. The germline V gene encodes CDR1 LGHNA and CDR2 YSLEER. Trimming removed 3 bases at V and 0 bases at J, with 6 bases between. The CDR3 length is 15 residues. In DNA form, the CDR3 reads TGCGCCAGCAGCCACGAGATCTCTGGGGCCAACGTCCTGACTTTC. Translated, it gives CASSHEISGANVLTF.

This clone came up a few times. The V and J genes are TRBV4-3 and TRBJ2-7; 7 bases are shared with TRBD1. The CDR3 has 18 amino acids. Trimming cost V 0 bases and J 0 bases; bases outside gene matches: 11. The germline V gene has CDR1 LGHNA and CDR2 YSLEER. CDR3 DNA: TGCGCCAGCAGCCAAGAGTGGGAACAGGGGTTATACTCCTACGAGCAGTACTTC. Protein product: CASSQEWEQGLYSYEQYF.

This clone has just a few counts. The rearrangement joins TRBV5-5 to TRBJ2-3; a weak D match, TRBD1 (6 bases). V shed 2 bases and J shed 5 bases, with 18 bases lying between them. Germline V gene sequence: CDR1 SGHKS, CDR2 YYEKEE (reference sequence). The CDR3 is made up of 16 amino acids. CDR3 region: CASSLPTGPSGDTQYF. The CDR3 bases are TGTGCCAGCAGCTTACCTACAGGGCCCTCCGGAGATACGCAGTATTTT.

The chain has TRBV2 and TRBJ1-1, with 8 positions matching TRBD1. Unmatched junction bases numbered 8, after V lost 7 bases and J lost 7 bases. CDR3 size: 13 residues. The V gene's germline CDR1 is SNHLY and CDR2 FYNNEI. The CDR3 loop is CASMLGTGDEAFF. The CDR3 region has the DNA TGTGCCAGCATGCTAGGGACAGGCGATGAAGCTTTCTTT. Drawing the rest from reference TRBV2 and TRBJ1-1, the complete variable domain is EPEVTQTPSHQVTQMGQEVILRCVPISNHLYFYWYRQILGQKVEFLVSFYNNEISEKSEIFDDQFSVERPDGSNFTLKIRSTKLEDSAMYFCASMLGTGDEAFFGQGTRLTVV.

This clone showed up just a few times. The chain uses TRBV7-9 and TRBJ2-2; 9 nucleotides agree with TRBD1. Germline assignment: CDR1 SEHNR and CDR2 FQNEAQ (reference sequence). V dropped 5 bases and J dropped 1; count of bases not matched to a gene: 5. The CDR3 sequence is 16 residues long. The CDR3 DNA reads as TGTGCCAGCAGCAGGACAGGGGTGGGGAACACCGGGGAGCTGTTTTTT. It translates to CASSRTGVGNTGELFF.

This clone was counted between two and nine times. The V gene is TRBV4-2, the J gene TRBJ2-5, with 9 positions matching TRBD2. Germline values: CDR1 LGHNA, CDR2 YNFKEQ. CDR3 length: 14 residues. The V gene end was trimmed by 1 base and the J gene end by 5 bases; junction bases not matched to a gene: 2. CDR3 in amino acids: CASSQVAGDETQYF. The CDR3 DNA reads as TGTGCCAGCAGCCAAGTAGCGGGGGACGAGACCCAGTACTTC.

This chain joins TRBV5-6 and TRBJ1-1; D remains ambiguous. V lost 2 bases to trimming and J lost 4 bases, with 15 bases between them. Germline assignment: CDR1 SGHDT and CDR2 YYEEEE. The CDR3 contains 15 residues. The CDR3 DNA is TGTGCCAGCAGCTTAGAGGGTTTAACGGGCACTGAAGCTTTCTTT. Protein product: CASSLEGLTGTEAFF. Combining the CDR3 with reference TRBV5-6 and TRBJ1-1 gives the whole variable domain DAGVTQSPTHLIKTRGQQVTLRCSPKSGHDTVSWYQQALGQGPQFIFQYYEEEERQRGNFPDRFSGHQFPNYSSELNVNALLLGDSALYLCASSLEGLTGTEAFFGQGTRLTVV.

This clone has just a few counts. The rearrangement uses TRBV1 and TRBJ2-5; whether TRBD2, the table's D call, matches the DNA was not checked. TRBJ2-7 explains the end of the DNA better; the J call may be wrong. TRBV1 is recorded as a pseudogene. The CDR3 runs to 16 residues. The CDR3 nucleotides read TGCACCAGCAGCCAAATCACTAGCGGGAGTCATTACGAGCAGTACTTC. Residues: CTSSQITSGSHYEQYF.

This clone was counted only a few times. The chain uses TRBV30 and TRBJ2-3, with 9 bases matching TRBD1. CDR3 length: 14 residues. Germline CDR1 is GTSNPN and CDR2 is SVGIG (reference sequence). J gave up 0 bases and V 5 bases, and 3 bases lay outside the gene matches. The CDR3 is CAWGTGLSTDTQYF. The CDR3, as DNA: TGTGCCTGGGGGACAGGGCTAAGCACAGATACGCAGTATTTT. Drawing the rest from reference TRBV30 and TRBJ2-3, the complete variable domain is SQTIHQWPATLVQPVGSPLSLECTVEGTSNPNLYWYRQAAGRGLQLLFYSVGIGQISSEVPQNLSASRPQDRQFILSSKKLLLSDSGFYLCAWGTGLSTDTQYFGPGTRLTVL.

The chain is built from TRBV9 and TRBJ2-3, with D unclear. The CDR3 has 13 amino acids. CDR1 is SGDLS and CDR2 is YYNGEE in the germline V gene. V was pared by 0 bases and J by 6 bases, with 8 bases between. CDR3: CASSVDWADTQYF. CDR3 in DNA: TGTGCCAGCAGCGTAGATTGGGCGGATACGCAGTATTTT.

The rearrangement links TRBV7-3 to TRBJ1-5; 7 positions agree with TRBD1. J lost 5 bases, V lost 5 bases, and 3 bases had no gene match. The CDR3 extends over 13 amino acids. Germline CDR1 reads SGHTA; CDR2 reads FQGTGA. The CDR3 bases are TGTGCCAGCAGCCCTCAGGGGGATCAGCCCCAGCATTTT. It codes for CASSPQGDQPQHF.

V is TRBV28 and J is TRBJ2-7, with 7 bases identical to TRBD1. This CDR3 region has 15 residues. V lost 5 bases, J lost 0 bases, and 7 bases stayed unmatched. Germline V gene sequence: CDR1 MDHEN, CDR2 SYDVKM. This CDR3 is CASSPPGQPSYEQYF. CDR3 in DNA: TGTGCCAGCAGTCCCCCGGGACAGCCCTCCTACGAGCAGTACTTC.

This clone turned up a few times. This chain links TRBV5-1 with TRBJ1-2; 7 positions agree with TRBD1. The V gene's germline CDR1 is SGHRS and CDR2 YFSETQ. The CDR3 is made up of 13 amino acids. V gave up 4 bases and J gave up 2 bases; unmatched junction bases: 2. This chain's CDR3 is CASSLDRNYGYTF. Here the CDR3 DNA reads TGCGCCAGCAGCCTGGACAGGAACTATGGCTACACCTTC.

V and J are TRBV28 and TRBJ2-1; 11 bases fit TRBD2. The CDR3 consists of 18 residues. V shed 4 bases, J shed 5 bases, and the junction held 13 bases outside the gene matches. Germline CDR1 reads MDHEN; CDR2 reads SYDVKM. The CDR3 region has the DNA TGTGCCAGCAGTTCAGACCTGGGACTAGCGGAGGGGAACAATGAGCAGTTCTTC. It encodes CASSSDLGLAEGNNEQFF.

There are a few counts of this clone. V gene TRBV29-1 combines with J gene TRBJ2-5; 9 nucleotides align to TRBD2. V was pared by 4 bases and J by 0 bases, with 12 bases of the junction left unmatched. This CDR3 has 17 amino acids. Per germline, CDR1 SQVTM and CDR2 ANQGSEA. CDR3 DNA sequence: TGCAGCGTTGCCCGGCTAGCGGGACTTTCGTACCAAGAGACCCAGTACTTC. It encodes CSVARLAGLSYQETQYF.

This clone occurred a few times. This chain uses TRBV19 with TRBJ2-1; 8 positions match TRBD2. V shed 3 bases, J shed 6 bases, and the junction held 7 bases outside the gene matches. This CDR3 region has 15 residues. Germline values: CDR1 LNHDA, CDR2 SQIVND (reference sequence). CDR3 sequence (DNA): TGTGCCAGTAGTATTGGGACTAGTGAAACCAATGAGCAGTTCTTC. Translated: CASSIGTSETNEQFF.

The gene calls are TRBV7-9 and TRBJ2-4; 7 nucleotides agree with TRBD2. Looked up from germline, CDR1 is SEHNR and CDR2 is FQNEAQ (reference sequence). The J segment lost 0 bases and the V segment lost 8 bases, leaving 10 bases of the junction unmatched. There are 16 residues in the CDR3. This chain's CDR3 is CASSRAGTLAKNIQYF. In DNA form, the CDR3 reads TGTGCCAGCTCCCGAGCGGGGACCTTAGCCAAAAACATTCAGTACTTC.

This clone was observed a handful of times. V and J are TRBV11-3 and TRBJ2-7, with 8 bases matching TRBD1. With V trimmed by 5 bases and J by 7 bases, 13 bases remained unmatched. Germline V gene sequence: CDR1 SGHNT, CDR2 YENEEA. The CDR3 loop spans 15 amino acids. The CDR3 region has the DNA TGTGCCAGCAGCCCGAGGACAGGGACGCTTGGAGAGCAGTACTTC. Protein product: CASSPRTGTLGEQYF.

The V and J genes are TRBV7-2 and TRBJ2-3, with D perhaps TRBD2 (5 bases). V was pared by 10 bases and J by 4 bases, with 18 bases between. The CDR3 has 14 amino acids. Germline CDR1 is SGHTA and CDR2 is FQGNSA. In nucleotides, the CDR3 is TGTGCCATCAAAGAGGGCCCTGTCTCAGATACGCAGTATTTT. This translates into CAIKEGPVSDTQYF.

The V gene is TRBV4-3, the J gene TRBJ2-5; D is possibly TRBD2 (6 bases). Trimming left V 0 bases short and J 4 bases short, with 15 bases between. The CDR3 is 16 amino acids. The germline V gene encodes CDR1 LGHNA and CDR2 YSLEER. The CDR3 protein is CASSQESPGEGETQYF. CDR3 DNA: TGCGCCAGCAGCCAAGAATCCCCGGGAGAGGGAGAGACCCAGTACTTC.

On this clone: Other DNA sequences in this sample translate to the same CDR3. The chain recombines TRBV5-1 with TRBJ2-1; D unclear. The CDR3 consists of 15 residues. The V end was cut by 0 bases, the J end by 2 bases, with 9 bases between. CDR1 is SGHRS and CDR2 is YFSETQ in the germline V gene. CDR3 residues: CASSLVAGAYNEQFF. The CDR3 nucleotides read TGCGCCAGCAGCTTGGTGGCTGGAGCCTACAATGAGCAGTTCTTC.

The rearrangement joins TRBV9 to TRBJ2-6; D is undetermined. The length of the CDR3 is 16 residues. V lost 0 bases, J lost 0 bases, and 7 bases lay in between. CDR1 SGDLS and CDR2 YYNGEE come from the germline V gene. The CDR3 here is CASSVGIFSGANVLTF. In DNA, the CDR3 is TGTGCCAGCAGCGTAGGTATTTTCTCTGGGGCCAACGTCCTGACTTTC.

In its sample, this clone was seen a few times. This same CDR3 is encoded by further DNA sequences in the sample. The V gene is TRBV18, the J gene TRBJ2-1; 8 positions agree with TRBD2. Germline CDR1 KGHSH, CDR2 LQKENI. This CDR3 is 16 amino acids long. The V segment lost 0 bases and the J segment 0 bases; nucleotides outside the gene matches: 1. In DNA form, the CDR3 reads TGTGCCAGCTCACCACCGAGCGGGAGCTCCTACAATGAGCAGTTCTTC. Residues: CASSPPSGSSYNEQFF.

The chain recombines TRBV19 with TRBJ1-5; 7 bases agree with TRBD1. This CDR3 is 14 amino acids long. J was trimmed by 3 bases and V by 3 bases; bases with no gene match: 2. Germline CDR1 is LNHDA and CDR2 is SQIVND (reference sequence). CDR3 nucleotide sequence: TGTGCCAGTAGTATCGGGACAGCCAATCAGCCCCAGCATTTT. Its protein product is CASSIGTANQPQHF.

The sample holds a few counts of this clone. The CDR3, as DNA: TGCAGCGTTGAAGATAGAGGGAGGATGGAGACCCAGTACTTC. It specifies CSVEDRGRMETQYF. The chain carries TRBV29-1 and TRBJ2-5; D may be TRBD2 (6 bases). Trimming removed 0 bases at V and 5 bases at J, with 13 bases between. CDR1 and CDR2 from the germline V gene are SQVTM and ANQGSEA. This CDR3 region has 14 residues.

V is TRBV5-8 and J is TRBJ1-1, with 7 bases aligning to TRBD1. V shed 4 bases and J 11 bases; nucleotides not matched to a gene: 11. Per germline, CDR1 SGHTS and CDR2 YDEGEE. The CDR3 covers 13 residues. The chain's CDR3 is CASSVQTGLRAFF. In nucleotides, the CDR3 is TGTGCCAGCAGCGTCCAGACAGGGCTTCGGGCTTTCTTT.